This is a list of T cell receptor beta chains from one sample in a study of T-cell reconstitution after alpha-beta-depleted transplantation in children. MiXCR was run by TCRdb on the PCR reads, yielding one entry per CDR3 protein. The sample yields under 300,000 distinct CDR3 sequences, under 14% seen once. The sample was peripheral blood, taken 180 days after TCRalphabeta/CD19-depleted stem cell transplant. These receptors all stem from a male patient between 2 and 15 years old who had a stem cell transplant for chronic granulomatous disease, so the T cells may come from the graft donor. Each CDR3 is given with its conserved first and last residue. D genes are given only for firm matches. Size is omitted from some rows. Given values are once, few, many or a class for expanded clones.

DNA: TGCGCCAGCAGCCAAGCCGGGGCCAACGTCCTGACTTTC
CDR3: CASSQAGANVLTF
J: TRBJ2-6
V: TRBV4-3
size: many
D: -

DNA: TGCAGCGTCGGGGATGCCAATCAGCCCCAGCATTTT
CDR3: CSVGDANQPQHF
J: TRBJ1-5
V: TRBV29-1
size: many
D: -

DNA: TGCAGCGTTGTAGGGAAACGGGACGGAGCCAAAAACATTCAGTACTTC
CDR3: CSVVGKRDGAKNIQYF
J: TRBJ2-4
V: TRBV29-1
size: many
D: -

DNA: TGTGCCAGCAGTGAATACGGAGGGGCTGGGGCCAACGTCCTGACTTTC
CDR3: CASSEYGGAGANVLTF
J: TRBJ2-6
V: TRBV25-1
size: -
D: -

DNA: TGTGCCAGCAGCTTGGACAGGGTAGACACCGGGGAGCTGTTTTTT
CDR3: CASSLDRVDTGELFF
J: TRBJ2-2
V: TRBV5-6
size: many
D: -

DNA: TGTGCCAGCAGCTTAAGGGGACTAGCGGGATCGTGGACAGAGACCCAGTACTTC
CDR3: CASSLRGLAGSWTETQYF
J: TRBJ2-5
V: TRBV11-2
size: many
D: TRBD2

DNA: TGCAGCGTTGATGGCTACACCTTC
CDR3: CSVDGYTF
J: TRBJ1-2
V: TRBV29-1
size: many
D: -

DNA: TGTGCCACCAGGGGGACAAGATTCACCGGGGAGCTGTTTTTT
CDR3: CATRGTRFTGELFF
J: TRBJ2-2
V: TRBV19
size: once
D: TRBD1

DNA: TGTGCCAGCAGTTTGCAAGTAAGCGAGCAGTACTTC
CDR3: CASSLQVSEQYF
J: TRBJ2-7
V: TRBV6-6
size: many
D: -

DNA: TGTGCCAGCAGTTTAGGCTCAGGCCTTAGCACAGATACGCAGTATTTT
CDR3: CASSLGSGLSTDTQYF
J: TRBJ2-3
V: TRBV12-3/TRBV12-4
size: many
D: -

DNA: TGCAGGGCCCTTCCTCCGGGCGAGGGCTCTTTTCTGTACGAGCAGTACTTC
CDR3: CRALPPGEGSFLYEQYF
J: TRBJ2-7
V: TRBV20-1
size: -
D: -

DNA: TGCAGCGTTCCAGGGCCCTCCCTCAACGTCCTGACTTTC
CDR3: CSVPGPSLNVLTF
J: TRBJ2-6
V: TRBV29-1
size: many
D: -

DNA: TGCAGTGCCAGATCAAAACTGGGAGCTCGCCCCAGGGGGCAGTACTTC
CDR3: CSARSKLGARPRGQYF
J: TRBJ2-7
V: TRBV20-1
size: -
D: -

DNA: TGTGCCAGCTCCCTAACTTCAGGGCGGAATGAAAAACTGTTTTTT
CDR3: CASSLTSGRNEKLFF
J: TRBJ1-4
V: TRBV12-3/TRBV12-4
size: many
D: -

DNA: TGTGCCAGCAGCCAACCACGGAAGACTAGCACAGATACGCAGTATTTT
CDR3: CASSQPRKTSTDTQYF
J: TRBJ2-3
V: TRBV3-1
size: many
D: -

DNA: TGTGCCAGCAGCCTAGCGGGGACTAGCGGGGGATTACAGGGTGAGCAGTTCTTC
CDR3: CASSLAGTSGGLQGEQFF
J: TRBJ2-1
V: TRBV7-2
size: many
D: TRBD2

DNA: TGCGCCAGCAGCGGTGGACTAGCGGGAGGGTACAATGAGCAGTTCTTC
CDR3: CASSGGLAGGYNEQFF
J: TRBJ2-1
V: TRBV5-1
size: many
D: TRBD2

DNA: TGTGCCAGCAGCCGCGGAGGAGGAGAGACCCAGTACTTC
CDR3: CASSRGGGETQYF
J: TRBJ2-5
V: TRBV7-2
size: many
D: -

DNA: TGCGCCAGCAGCTTCCGGGACAATAAGTTCAATGAGCAGTTCTTC
CDR3: CASSFRDNKFNEQFF
J: TRBJ2-1
V: TRBV5-1
size: many
D: -

DNA: TGTGCCAGCAGCGATTGGGGGGATGGGGCCAAAAACATTCAGTACTTC
CDR3: CASSDWGDGAKNIQYF
J: TRBJ2-4
V: TRBV7-2
size: many
D: -